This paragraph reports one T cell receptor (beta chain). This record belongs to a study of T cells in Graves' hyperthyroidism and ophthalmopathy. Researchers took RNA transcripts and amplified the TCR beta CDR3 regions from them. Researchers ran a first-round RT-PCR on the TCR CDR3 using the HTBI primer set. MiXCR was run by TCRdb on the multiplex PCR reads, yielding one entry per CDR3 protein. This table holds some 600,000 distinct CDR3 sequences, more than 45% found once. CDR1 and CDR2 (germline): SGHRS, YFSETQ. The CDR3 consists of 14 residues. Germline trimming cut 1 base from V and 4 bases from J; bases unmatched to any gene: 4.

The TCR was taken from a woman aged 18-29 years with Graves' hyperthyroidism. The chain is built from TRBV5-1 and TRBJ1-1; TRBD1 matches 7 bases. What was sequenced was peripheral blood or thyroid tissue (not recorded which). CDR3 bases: TGCGCCAGCAGCTTGAGTCAGGGGGTCACTGAAGCTTTCTTT. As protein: CASSLSQGVTEAFF.